This T cell receptor beta chain appears in the sequencing data of a study of shared clonotypes between healthy human individuals. The CDR3 is 13 amino acids. Trimming took 11 bases from V and 3 from J, leaving 17 bases between them. Germline V gives CDR1 SNHLY, CDR2 FYNNEI. Concerning this clone: As yet, its antigen is unknown.

CD45RO-negative, CCR7-positively selected cells formed the naive CD8 fraction, excluding terminally differentiated effector memory CD45RA+ cells. The data were produced by immunoSEQ multiplex PCR, yet TCRdb's version contains in-frame clones alone and is incomplete. The data hold about 2 million clones, with approximately 95% observed a single time. General study points: Incompleteness in sorted-subset sequencing, despite large depth, was shown by rarefaction.

This clonotype originated in a man younger than 35 in good health. Sample: naive CD8+ T cells sorted from blood. The chain carries TRBV2 and TRBJ2-7; possible D gene TRBD1, 6 bases. The DNA for the CDR3 is TGTGCCGCCGGAGTACAGGGTATCTACGAGCAGTACTTC. It translates to CAAGVQGIYEQYF.